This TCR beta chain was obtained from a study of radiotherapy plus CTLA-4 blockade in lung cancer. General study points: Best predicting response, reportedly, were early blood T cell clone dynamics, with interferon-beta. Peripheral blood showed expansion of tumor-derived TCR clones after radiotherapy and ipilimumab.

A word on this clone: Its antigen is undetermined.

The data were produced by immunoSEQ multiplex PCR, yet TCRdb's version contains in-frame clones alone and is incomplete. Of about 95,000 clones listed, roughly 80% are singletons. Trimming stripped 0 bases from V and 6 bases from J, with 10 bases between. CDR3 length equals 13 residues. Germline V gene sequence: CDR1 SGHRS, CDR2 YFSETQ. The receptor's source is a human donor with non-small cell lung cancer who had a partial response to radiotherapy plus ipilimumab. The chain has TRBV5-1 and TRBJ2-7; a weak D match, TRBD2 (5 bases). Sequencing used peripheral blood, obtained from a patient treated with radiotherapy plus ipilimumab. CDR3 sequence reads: CASSLGGVGEQYF. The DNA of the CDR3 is TGCGCCAGCAGCTTGGGGGGAGTGGGCGAGCAGTACTTC.